This TCR beta chain was observed in a study of T cell clusters in autoimmune cytopenias. Turning to the study itself: TRB sequencing had a median about 52,000 reads and about 2,400 distinct clonotypes per sample. Notes on the study in general: Comparing secondary cytopenia with chronic lymphocytic leukemia showed no cluster-lack signature, apparently masked by lymphoma repertoire. TRB repertoire shifts in secondary cytopenia and chronic lymphocytic leukemia mostly reflected lymphoma, not autoimmunity. Primary autoimmune cytopenia patients seemingly lacked the physiological T cell clusters found in healthy donors.

Multiplex touch-down PCR amplified TRB using TRB-A and TRB-B pools in one tube. Reprocessing the multiplex PCR reads, TCRdb reports a single entry for every CDR3 protein and omits DNA. Reported are 1,000 to 1,400 distinct CDR3 sequences; the ten largest clones contain roughly 18%. Its frequency marks this clonotype as large. Its antigen is not identified. The CDR3 extends over 12 amino acids. Germline V lookup: CDR1 SQVTM, CDR2 ANQGSEA. TRB amplification used around 0.25 ug of peripheral blood genomic DNA. This TCR derives from a human donor with an autoimmune cytopenia or autoimmune hepatitis (not recorded which). Sequencing input: peripheral blood. The J gene is TRBJ2-5, the V gene TRBV29-1. CDR3 loop: CSVVRTGETQYF. Together with reference TRBV29-1 and TRBJ2-5, the CDR3 gives the full variable domain: SAVISQKPSRDICQRGTSLTIQCQVDSQVTMMFWYRQQPGQSLTLIATANQGSEATYESGFVIDKFPISRPNLTFSTLTVSNMSPEDSSIYLCSVVRTGETQYFGPGTRLLVL.